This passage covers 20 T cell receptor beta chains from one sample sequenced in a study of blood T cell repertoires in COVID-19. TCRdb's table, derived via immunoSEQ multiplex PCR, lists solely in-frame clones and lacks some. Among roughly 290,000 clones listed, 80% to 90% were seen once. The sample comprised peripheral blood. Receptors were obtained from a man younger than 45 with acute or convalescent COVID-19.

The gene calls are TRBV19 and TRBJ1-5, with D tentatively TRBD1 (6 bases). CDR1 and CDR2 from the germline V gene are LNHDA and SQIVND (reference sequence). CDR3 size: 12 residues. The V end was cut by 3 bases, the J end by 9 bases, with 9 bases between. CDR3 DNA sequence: TGTGCCAGTAGTATCAGGGACATGCCCCAGCATTTT. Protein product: CASSIRDMPQHF. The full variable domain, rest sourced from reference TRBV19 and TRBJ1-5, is DGGITQSPKYLFRKEGQNVTLSCEQNLNHDAMYWYRQDPGQGLRLIYYSQIVNDFQKGDIAEGYSVSREKKESFPLTVTSAQKNPTAFYLCASSIRDMPQHFGDGTRLSIL.

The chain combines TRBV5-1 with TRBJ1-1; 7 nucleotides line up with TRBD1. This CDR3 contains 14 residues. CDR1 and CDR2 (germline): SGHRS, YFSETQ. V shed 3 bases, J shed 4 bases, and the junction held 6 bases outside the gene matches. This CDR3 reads CASSSQGVGTEAFF. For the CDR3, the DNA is TGCGCCAGCAGCTCTCAGGGGGTGGGCACTGAAGCTTTCTTT.

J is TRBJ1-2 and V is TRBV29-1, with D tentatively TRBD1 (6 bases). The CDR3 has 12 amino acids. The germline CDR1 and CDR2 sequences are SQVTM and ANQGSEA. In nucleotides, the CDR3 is TGCAGTGCCAGGGGTGGCGACTATGGCTACACCTTC. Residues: CSARGGDYGYTF.

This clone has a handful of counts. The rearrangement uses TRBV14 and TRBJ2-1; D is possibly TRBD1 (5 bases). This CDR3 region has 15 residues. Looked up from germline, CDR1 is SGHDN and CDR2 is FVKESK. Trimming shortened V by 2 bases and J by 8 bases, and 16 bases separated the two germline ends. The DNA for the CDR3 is TGTGCCAGCAGCCAAAGGCAGGGCCCTTTGGATGAGCAGTTCTTC. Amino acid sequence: CASSQRQGPLDEQFF.

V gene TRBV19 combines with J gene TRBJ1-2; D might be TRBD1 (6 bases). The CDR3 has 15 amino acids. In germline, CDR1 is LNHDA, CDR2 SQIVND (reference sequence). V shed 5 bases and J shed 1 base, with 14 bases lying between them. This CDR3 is CASSGTTGGNYGYTF. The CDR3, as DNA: TGTGCCAGTAGTGGGACGACAGGTGGTAACTATGGCTACACCTTC.

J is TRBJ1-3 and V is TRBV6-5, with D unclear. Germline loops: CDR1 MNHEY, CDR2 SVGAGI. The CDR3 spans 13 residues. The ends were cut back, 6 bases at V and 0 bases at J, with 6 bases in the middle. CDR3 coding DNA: TGTGCCAGCAGAACAGTCTCTGGAAACACCATATATTTT. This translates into CASRTVSGNTIYF.

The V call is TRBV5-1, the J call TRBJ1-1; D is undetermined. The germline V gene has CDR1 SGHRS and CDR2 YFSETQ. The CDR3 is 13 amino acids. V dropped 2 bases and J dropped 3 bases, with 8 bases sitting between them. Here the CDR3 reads CASSFFRDTEAFF. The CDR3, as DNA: TGCGCCAGCAGCTTCTTCCGGGACACTGAAGCTTTCTTT.

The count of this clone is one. CDR3 nucleotides: TGTGCCAGCAGTGGGGTGGGTTTCGCAGCCAGGGAGCAGTTCTTC. It codes for CASSGVGFAAREQFF. The rearrangement uses TRBV25-1 and TRBJ2-1; D ambiguous. Trimming cost V 4 bases and J 10 bases, with 20 bases left between them. Germline-derived CDR1 and CDR2 are MGHDK and SYGVNS. This CDR3 is 15 amino acids long.

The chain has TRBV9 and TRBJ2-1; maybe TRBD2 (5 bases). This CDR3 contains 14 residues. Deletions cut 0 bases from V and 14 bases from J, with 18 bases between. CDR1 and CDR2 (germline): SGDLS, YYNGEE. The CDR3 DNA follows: TGTGCCAGCAGCGTAGTTGATCGGGGAAGTGTTAAGTTCTTC. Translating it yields CASSVVDRGSVKFF.

The CDR3 loop is CASSQDPTDRNTGELFF. CDR3 in DNA: TGTGCCAGCAGCCAAGATCCCACGGACAGGAACACCGGGGAGCTGTTTTTT. The chain joins TRBV3-1 (or the pseudogene TRBV3-2) to TRBJ2-2; TRBD1 might be the D (6 bases). Germline V gene data show CDR1 as LGHDT and CDR2 as YNNKEL (reference sequence). The germline V and J ends were trimmed by 0 bases and 1 base, with 12 bases remaining between them. The CDR3 is 17 amino acids.

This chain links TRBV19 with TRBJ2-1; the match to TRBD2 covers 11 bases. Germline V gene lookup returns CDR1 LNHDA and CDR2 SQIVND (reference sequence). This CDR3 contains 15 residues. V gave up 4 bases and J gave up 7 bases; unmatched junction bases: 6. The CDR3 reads CASSTTSGTWNEQFF. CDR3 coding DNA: TGTGCCAGTAGTACGACTAGCGGGACGTGGAATGAGCAGTTCTTC.

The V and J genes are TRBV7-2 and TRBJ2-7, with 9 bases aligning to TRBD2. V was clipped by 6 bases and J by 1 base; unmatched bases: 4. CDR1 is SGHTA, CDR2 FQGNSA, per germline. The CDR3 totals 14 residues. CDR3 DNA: TGTGCCAGCAGTCTAGCGGGGAATTCCTACGAGCAGTACTTC. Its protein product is CASSLAGNSYEQYF.

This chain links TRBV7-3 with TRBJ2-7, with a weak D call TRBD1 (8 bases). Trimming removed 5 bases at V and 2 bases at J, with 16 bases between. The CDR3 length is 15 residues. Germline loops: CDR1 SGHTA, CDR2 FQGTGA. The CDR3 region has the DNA TGTGCCAGCAGCCCACAGGGGGGGCGCCCCTACGAGCAGTACTTC. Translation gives CASSPQGGRPYEQYF.

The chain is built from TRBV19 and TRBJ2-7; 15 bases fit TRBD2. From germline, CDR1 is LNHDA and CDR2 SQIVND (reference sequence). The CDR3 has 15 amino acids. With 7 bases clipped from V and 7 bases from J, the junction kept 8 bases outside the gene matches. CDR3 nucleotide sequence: TGTGCCAGTACTACCGGGACTAGCGGGAGGAGGGAGCAGTACTTC. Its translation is CASTTGTSGRREQYF.

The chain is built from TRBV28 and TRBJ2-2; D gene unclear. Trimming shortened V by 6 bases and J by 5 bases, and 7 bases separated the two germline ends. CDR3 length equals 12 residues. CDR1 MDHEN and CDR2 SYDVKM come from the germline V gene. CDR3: CASRIVTGELFF. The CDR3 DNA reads TGTGCCAGCAGGATAGTTACCGGGGAGCTGTTTTTT.

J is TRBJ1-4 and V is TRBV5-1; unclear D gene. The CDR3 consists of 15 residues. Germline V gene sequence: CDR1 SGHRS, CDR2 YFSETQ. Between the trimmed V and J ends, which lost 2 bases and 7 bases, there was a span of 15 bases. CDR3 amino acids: CASSFREFESEKLFF. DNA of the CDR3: TGCGCCAGCAGCTTCCGTGAATTCGAGTCTGAAAAACTGTTTTTT.

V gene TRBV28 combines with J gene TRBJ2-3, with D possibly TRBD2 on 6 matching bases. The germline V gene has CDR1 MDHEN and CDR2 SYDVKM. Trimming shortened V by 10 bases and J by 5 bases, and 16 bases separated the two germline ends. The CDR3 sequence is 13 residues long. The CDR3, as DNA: TGTGCCACCAACTCTGGGGGGAGAGATACGCAGTATTTT. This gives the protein CATNSGGRDTQYF.

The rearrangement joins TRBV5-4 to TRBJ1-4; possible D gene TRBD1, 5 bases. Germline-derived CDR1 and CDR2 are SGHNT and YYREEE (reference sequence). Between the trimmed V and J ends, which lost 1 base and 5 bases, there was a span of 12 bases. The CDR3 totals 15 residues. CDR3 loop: CASSLFTGRNEKLFF. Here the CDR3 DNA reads TGTGCCAGCAGCTTGTTTACAGGTCGAAATGAAAAACTGTTTTTT.

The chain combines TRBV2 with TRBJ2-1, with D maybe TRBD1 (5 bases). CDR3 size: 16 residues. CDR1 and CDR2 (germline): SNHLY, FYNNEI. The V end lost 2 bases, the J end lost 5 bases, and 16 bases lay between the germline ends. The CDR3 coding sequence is TGTGCCAGCAGTGAAATGATTAGGGGCGCGGACAATGAGCAGTTCTTC. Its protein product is CASSEMIRGADNEQFF.

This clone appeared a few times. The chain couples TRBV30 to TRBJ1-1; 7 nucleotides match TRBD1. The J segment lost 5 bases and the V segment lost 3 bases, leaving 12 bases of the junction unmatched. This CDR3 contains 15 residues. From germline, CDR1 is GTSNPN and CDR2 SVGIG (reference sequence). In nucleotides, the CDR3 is TGTGCCTGGAGCCCCCAGACAGGGCGAGGGACTGAAGCTTTCTTT. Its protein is CAWSPQTGRGTEAFF. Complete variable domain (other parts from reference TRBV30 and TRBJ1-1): SQTIHQWPATLVQPVGSPLSLECTVEGTSNPNLYWYRQAAGRGLQLLFYSVGIGQISSEVPQNLSASRPQDRQFILSSKKLLLSDSGFYLCAWSPQTGRGTEAFFGQGTRLTVV.